This TCR beta chain was recovered during a study of cytomegalovirus exposure and HLA in healthy donors. About the study: A data release that came early held approximately 85 million unique TCRs from HLA-typed donors. Findings of the study overall: Overall, approximately 150 TCR beta chains were annotated as cytomegalovirus-associated. By a later analysis, the bulk of CMV-associated TCR beta chains appeared HLA-restricted.

V dropped 3 bases and J dropped 2; count of bases not matched to a gene: 8. CDR3 size: 16 residues. In germline, CDR1 is LGHNA, CDR2 YNFKEQ. Details on this clone: Its antigen remains unknown.

The primer mix had 60 Vbeta and 13 Jbeta primers. Assay used: immunoSEQ multiplex PCR; TCRdb lists only in-frame clones, some missing. The table records 100,000 to 150,000 clones, around 76% of them present only once. This clonotype was obtained from a woman aged 60-70 years in good health and CMV-seropositive. The chain links TRBV4-2 to TRBJ2-3; 7 bases fit TRBD2. Input material: PBMCs. The CDR3 loop is CASSQELARITDTQYF. In nucleotides, the CDR3 is TGTGCCAGCAGCCAGGAACTAGCGAGAATCACAGATACGCAGTATTTT.